The text below deals with one T cell receptor beta chain. Sequencing used immunoSEQ multiplex PCR; TCRdb keeps in-frame clones, though not all of them. The sample has approximately 310,000 clones, 85% seen once. The sample is drawn from a study of blood T cell repertoires in COVID-19. Germline V lookup: CDR1 GTSNPN, CDR2 SVGIG (reference sequence). After removal of 3 bases from V and 4 bases from J, the junction contained 2 bases not matched to a gene. The CDR3 covers 13 residues. The V call is TRBV30, the J call TRBJ1-5; TRBD1 matches 8 bases. This receptor was obtained from a woman in her 30s who had been exposed to COVID-19. Sequencing was carried out using PBMCs or T cells enriched from blood (not recorded which). The CDR3 loop is CAWRGTGNQPQHF. As DNA, the CDR3 is TGTGCCTGGAGGGGGACAGGTAATCAGCCCCAGCATTTT.